The 11 T cell receptor beta chains presented below share a single source sample, sequenced in a study of CD8+ T cells in alopecia areata (dated by TCRdb to between 2018 and 2020). The treatment or condition label, read with the paper, signifies: oral pan-JAK inhibitor, 5-10 mg twice daily. Libraries came from the immunoSEQ multiplex PCR assay. RNA was extracted from all samples and reverse transcribed into cDNA, which served as template for TCR sequencing. Not all clones reach the TCRdb copy of this immuneACCESS table, which keeps in-frame sequences only. Checked studies attribute under half of the gap to unresolved V genes and leave the rest unexplained. The sample table records roughly 190,000 clones; under 80% of these occur just once. The top ten constitute under 1.5% of the sample. The sequences come from CD4+ T cells sorted from blood, collected between weeks 47 and 50, from a patient treated with tofacitinib. The receptors were gathered from a human donor with alopecia areata.

The J gene is TRBJ2-2, the V gene TRBV27; unclear D gene. CDR1 is MNHEY and CDR2 is SMNVEV in the germline V gene (reference sequence). The CDR3 is made up of 13 amino acids. V lost 5 bases, J lost 0 bases, and 4 bases lay in between. CDR3 loop: CASSTANTGELFF. The CDR3, as DNA: TGTGCCAGCAGTACCGCGAACACCGGGGAGCTGTTTTTT.

This clone was counted only a few times. This chain links TRBV29-1 with TRBJ2-1, with TRBD2 as a possible D gene (6 bases). Trimming removed 3 bases from V and 0 bases from J, with 6 bases in between. CDR1 and CDR2 (germline): SQVTM, ANQGSEA. The CDR3 covers 13 residues. CDR3 sequence (DNA): TGCAGCGTTGACGGGAGCTCCTACAATGAGCAGTTCTTC. This gives the protein CSVDGSSYNEQFF.

This clone was detected once. The V call is TRBV7-3, the J call TRBJ2-3; 9 bases are shared with TRBD2. The V gene end was trimmed by 0 bases and the J gene end by 5 bases; junction bases not matched to a gene: 3. Germline CDR1 reads SGHTA; CDR2 reads FQGTGA. This CDR3 is built from 15 residues. The CDR3 spells CASSLTLTSGDTQYF. DNA of the CDR3: TGTGCCAGCAGCTTAACTCTGACTAGCGGAGATACGCAGTATTTT.

The chain recombines TRBV2 with TRBJ2-3, with 10 bases aligning to TRBD2. Germline V gene lookup returns CDR1 SNHLY and CDR2 FYNNEI. The CDR3 totals 15 residues. Trimming removed 7 bases from V and 1 base from J; junction bases left unmatched: 5. This chain's CDR3 is CASTRTSGRTDTQYF. In DNA form, the CDR3 reads TGTGCCAGCACACGGACTAGCGGACGCACAGATACGCAGTATTTT.

The chain carries TRBV30 and TRBJ2-2, with 9 bases identical to TRBD1. Germline values: CDR1 GTSNPN, CDR2 SVGIG (reference sequence). The CDR3 is 14 amino acids. CDR3 DNA sequence: TGTGCTGGGGCCGGGACAGGGTACACCGGGGAGCTGTTTTTT. Amino acids: CAGAGTGYTGELFF.

The genes are TRBV30 and TRBJ2-5; 7 bases are shared with TRBD1. The CDR3 is made up of 12 amino acids. The V gene's germline CDR1 is GTSNPN and CDR2 SVGIG (reference sequence). Trimming removed 2 bases from V and 4 bases from J; junction bases left unmatched: 1. For the CDR3, the DNA is TGTGCCTGGAGTACAGGGGTAGAGACCCAGTACTTC. Its translation: CAWSTGVETQYF.

The rearrangement joins TRBV13 to TRBJ2-5; D remains unclear. There are 13 residues in the CDR3. The V gene's germline CDR1 is PRHDT and CDR2 FYEKMQ (reference sequence). The V and J ends lost 4 bases and 5 bases respectively, with 11 bases between them. CDR3: CASSSSRMETQYF. Written as DNA, the CDR3 is TGTGCCAGCAGCTCTTCCCGGATGGAGACCCAGTACTTC.

This clone was detected a few times. This chain joins TRBV6-5 and TRBJ2-5; D is possibly TRBD1 (5 bases). Germline assignment: CDR1 MNHEY and CDR2 SVGAGI. Trimming took off 5 bases at V and 4 bases at J, with 11 bases between the two ends. The CDR3 runs 13 residues. The CDR3 region has the DNA TGTGCCAGCAGTCGTCAGGGCGGAGAGACCCAGTACTTC. It is translated as CASSRQGGETQYF.

The rearrangement uses TRBV30 and TRBJ2-4, with 9 bases lining up with TRBD1. V was pared by 8 bases and J by 8 bases, with 7 bases of the junction left unmatched. The CDR3 runs to 12 residues. Germline V CDR1 and CDR2: GTSNPN, SVGIG (reference sequence). This chain's CDR3 is CAGDRGGDIQYF. The CDR3 nucleotides read TGTGCCGGAGACAGGGGGGGAGACATTCAGTACTTC.

The chain combines TRBV4-3 with TRBJ2-3; D may match TRBD1 or TRBD2 (5 bases each). The CDR3 spans 16 residues. Trimming shortened V by 2 bases and J by 6 bases, and 18 bases separated the two germline ends. Germline V gives CDR1 LGHNA, CDR2 YSLEER. CDR3 bases: TGCGCCAGCAGCCAATGGAGTGGGACGCCAGGCGATACGCAGTATTTT. Translating it yields CASSQWSGTPGDTQYF.

This clone came up once. The V gene is TRBV15, the J gene TRBJ2-5, with 9 nucleotides matching TRBD2. Germline V gene sequence: CDR1 LNHNV, CDR2 YYDKDF (reference sequence). The CDR3 covers 20 residues. Germline trimming cut 3 bases from V and 5 bases from J; bases unmatched to any gene: 22. The CDR3 DNA sequence: TGTGCCACCAGCAGGGAGGACGGAACCTTCCCCGGGACTAGCAATGAGACCCAGTACTTC. Protein: CATSREDGTFPGTSNETQYF.